These 29 T cell receptor beta chains were all obtained from the same sample, sequenced in a study of shared clonotypes between healthy human individuals. The protocol was immunoSEQ multiplex PCR, while the TCRdb copy is restricted to in-frame clones and leaves out a portion. The sample consists of millions of clones, approximately 92% of them appearing once. Sequencing was done on a sample of naive CD4+ T cells sorted from blood. Specified subset: CD45RA+ positively selected. All receptors come from a man in his late teens or twenties in good health.

The rearrangement uses TRBV7-8 and TRBJ1-5, with D perhaps TRBD1 (5 bases). Between the trimmed V and J ends, which lost 5 bases and 2 bases, there was a span of 13 bases. Germline values: CDR1 SGHVS, CDR2 FQNEAQ. CDR3 length equals 15 residues. The CDR3: CASSQGIGGNQPQHF. In DNA, the CDR3 is TGTGCCAGCAGCCAAGGAATAGGGGGCAATCAGCCCCAGCATTTT.

The chain carries TRBV15 and TRBJ2-5, with 15 bases lining up with TRBD2. This CDR3 region has 17 residues. With 1 base clipped from V and 6 bases from J, the junction kept 6 bases outside the gene matches. Germline V gives CDR1 LNHNV, CDR2 YYDKDF (reference sequence). The CDR3 is CATSRGGLAGGGQTQYF. The CDR3 coding sequence is TGTGCCACCAGCAGAGGTGGACTAGCGGGAGGGGGTCAGACCCAGTACTTC.

The V call is TRBV4-1, the J call TRBJ2-1; tentatively, D is TRBD2 (7 bases). Germline V gene data show CDR1 as MGHRA and CDR2 as YSYEKL. The CDR3 contains 17 residues. V lost 0 bases, J lost 4 bases, and 16 bases lay in between. CDR3 amino acids: CASSQDGRGAGYNEQFF. The CDR3 region has the DNA TGCGCCAGCAGCCAAGATGGCCGGGGGGCGGGATACAATGAGCAGTTCTTC.

V and J are TRBV5-4 and TRBJ1-2, with 7 bases lining up with TRBD1. CDR3 length: 17 residues. V was pared by 5 bases and J by 0 bases, with 13 bases of the junction left unmatched. CDR1 is SGHNT and CDR2 is YYREEE in the germline V gene (reference sequence). The CDR3 loop is CASRFSGTVHSNYGYTF. The DNA of the CDR3 is TGTGCCAGCAGATTTTCCGGGACAGTTCACTCTAACTATGGCTACACCTTC. Using reference TRBV5-4 and TRBJ1-2 for the parts outside the CDR3, the full variable domain is ETGVTQSPTHLIKTRGQQVTLRCSSQSGHNTVSWYQQALGQGPQFIFQYYREEENGRGNFPPRFSGLQFPNYSSELNVNALELDDSALYLCASRFSGTVHSNYGYTFGSGTRLTVV.

V and J are TRBV27 and TRBJ1-1, with a weak D call TRBD1 (5 bases). This CDR3 comprises 13 residues. V was clipped by 3 bases and J by 5 bases, with 10 bases between them. Germline values: CDR1 MNHEY, CDR2 SMNVEV (reference sequence). The CDR3 DNA follows: TGTGCCAGCAGTTTTTATGAGGGGACTGAAGCTTTCTTT. It specifies CASSFYEGTEAFF.

This clone was found a few times. This sequence joins TRBV10-3 and TRBJ1-2, with a tentative D call TRBD1 (5 bases). The CDR3 length is 12 residues. The V end lost 3 bases, the J end lost 8 bases, and 10 bases lay between the germline ends. Germline V gives CDR1 ENHRY, CDR2 SYGVKD. The CDR3 is CAISDGAGGYTF. Written as DNA, the CDR3 is TGTGCCATCAGTGATGGGGCCGGGGGCTACACCTTC.

This chain joins TRBV5-6 and TRBJ2-5, with unresolved D. The CDR3 runs 13 residues. Looked up from germline, CDR1 is SGHDT and CDR2 is YYEEEE. V was shortened by 3 bases and J by 2 bases, with 8 bases between the two germline ends. CDR3 loop: CASSSYQQETQYF. The CDR3, as DNA: TGTGCCAGCAGCTCCTACCAGCAAGAGACCCAGTACTTC.

This chain links TRBV27 with TRBJ2-5, with D possibly matching TRBD1 (6 bases). CDR1 and CDR2 from the germline V gene are MNHEY and SMNVEV (reference sequence). V lost 2 bases to trimming and J lost 5 bases, with 12 bases between them. The CDR3 is 14 amino acids. The CDR3 protein is CASSLTGFRETQYF. The CDR3 DNA sequence: TGTGCCAGCAGTTTAACAGGGTTTCGGGAGACCCAGTACTTC.

This clone has more than one count but fewer than ten. The rearrangement links TRBV5-1 to TRBJ1-2; D ambiguous. With 0 bases removed from V and 8 bases from J, the gap between germline ends came to 14 bases. The germline CDR1 and CDR2 sequences are SGHRS and YFSETQ. The CDR3 has 14 amino acids. Here the CDR3 reads CASSLGYRDGGYTF. The CDR3 DNA reads as TGCGCCAGCAGCTTGGGTTACAGAGACGGAGGCTACACCTTC.

This sequence joins TRBV14 and TRBJ1-1; the D gene is possibly TRBD1 (6 bases). CDR1 is SGHDN, CDR2 FVKESK, per germline. The CDR3 consists of 11 residues. V lost 1 base and J 11 bases, leaving 8 bases between the germline ends. The CDR3 nucleotides are TGTGCCAGCAGCCAAGGGGGGGGCGCTTTCTTT. This sequence encodes CASSQGGGAFF.

This chain joins TRBV11-2 and TRBJ1-3, with a possible D match to TRBD1 (5 bases). Germline CDR1 reads SGHAT; CDR2 reads FQNNGV. This CDR3 contains 14 residues. Trimming left V 5 bases short and J 3 bases short, with 11 bases between. CDR3 sequence: CASSPPGGGNTIYF. In DNA, the CDR3 is TGTGCCAGCAGCCCACCGGGGGGTGGAAACACCATATATTTT.

This chain's CDR3 is CASSLLGGGGREQYF. The CDR3 DNA reads as TGTGCCAGCAGCTTATTAGGAGGGGGCGGGAGGGAGCAGTACTTC. V and J are TRBV7-9 and TRBJ2-7; weak D call: TRBD2 (8 bases). Germline V gene data show CDR1 as SEHNR and CDR2 as FQNEAQ (reference sequence). The CDR3 runs 15 residues. Trimming left V 2 bases short and J 7 bases short, with 18 bases between.

The chain joins TRBV5-1 to TRBJ1-2; the D gene is possibly TRBD1 (5 bases). The V and J ends lost 4 bases and 8 bases respectively, with 24 bases between them. Germline V gene lookup returns CDR1 SGHRS and CDR2 YFSETQ. The CDR3 is 16 residues long. The CDR3 reads CASSPDGQGASYGYTF. In nucleotides, the CDR3 is TGCGCCAGCAGCCCGGACGGGCAGGGAGCTTCTTACGGCTACACCTTC.

The chain links TRBV4-3 to TRBJ2-7, with no clear D. CDR3 length: 16 residues. CDR1 LGHNA and CDR2 YSLEER come from the germline V gene. V was trimmed by 0 bases and J by 4 bases, leaving 16 bases between them. CDR3 in amino acids: CASSQEIALLGYEQYF. In DNA, the CDR3 is TGCGCCAGCAGCCAAGAAATAGCCCTGCTGGGGTACGAGCAGTACTTC.

The chain has TRBV14 and TRBJ1-6; no clear D gene. This CDR3 contains 15 residues. The germline V gene has CDR1 SGHDN and CDR2 FVKESK. Trimming took 4 bases from V and 3 from J, leaving 10 bases between them. In nucleotides, the CDR3 is TGTGCCAGCAGCCCCGGGCAGTACTATAATTCACCCCTCCACTTT. Translation: CASSPGQYYNSPLHF.

V gene TRBV7-9 combines with J gene TRBJ2-1; 9 bases match TRBD2. Germline values: CDR1 SEHNR, CDR2 FQNEAQ (reference sequence). This CDR3 is built from 15 residues. The V and J ends lost 1 base and 5 bases, in that order; junction bases with no gene match: 3. CDR3 region: CASSLGLAGHNEQFF. The CDR3 nucleotides are TGTGCCAGCAGCTTAGGGCTAGCGGGACACAATGAGCAGTTCTTC.

J is TRBJ1-1 and V is TRBV7-9, with 12 bases identical to TRBD1. From germline, CDR1 is SEHNR and CDR2 FQNEAQ (reference sequence). The CDR3 runs to 19 residues. The trim removed 5 bases at V and 3 bases at J, leaving 16 bases unmatched. In DNA, the CDR3 is TGTGCCAGCAGCCAAAGGACCGGGACAGGGGGCAAGGGGGACACTGAAGCTTTCTTT. Residues: CASSQRTGTGGKGDTEAFF.

The chain recombines TRBV7-8 with TRBJ2-3; the match to TRBD1 covers 10 bases. The CDR3 has 17 residues. Germline CDR1 SGHVS, CDR2 FQNEAQ. V shed 1 base, J shed 3 bases, and the junction held 7 bases outside the gene matches. CDR3 residues: CASSLVGTGVSTDTQYF. The CDR3 DNA follows: TGTGCCAGCAGCTTAGTCGGGACAGGGGTTTCGACAGATACGCAGTATTTT.

Worth noting for this clone: Additional DNA sequences in this sample encode the identical CDR3. The chain carries TRBV19 and TRBJ2-3; 10 bases are shared with TRBD2. This CDR3 has 16 residues. The germline V gene has CDR1 LNHDA and CDR2 SQIVND (reference sequence). Germline trimming cut 3 bases from V and 0 bases from J; bases unmatched to any gene: 3. CDR3 residues: CASSILAGGSTDTQYF. Written as DNA, the CDR3 is TGTGCCAGTAGTATCTTAGCGGGAGGAAGCACAGATACGCAGTATTTT. The variable domain in full, with the rest retrieved from reference TRBV19 and TRBJ2-3, is DGGITQSPKYLFRKEGQNVTLSCEQNLNHDAMYWYRQDPGQGLRLIYYSQIVNDFQKGDIAEGYSVSREKKESFPLTVTSAQKNPTAFYLCASSILAGGSTDTQYFGPGTRLTVL.

In DNA, the CDR3 is TGTGCCAGCAGCGTAGATTCCGGGACGATAGGGGAAGCTTTCTTT. Its translation: CASSVDSGTIGEAFF. The V gene is TRBV9, the J gene TRBJ1-1; possibly TRBD1 for D (5 bases). The CDR3 has 15 amino acids. Germline CDR1 and CDR2: SGDLS and YYNGEE. V was trimmed by 0 bases and J by 8 bases, leaving 17 bases between them.

The chain has TRBV2 and TRBJ2-5; unclear D gene. The V gene lost 4 bases and the J gene lost 0 bases, with 6 bases spanning the gap. From germline, CDR1 is SNHLY and CDR2 FYNNEI. This CDR3 is 13 amino acids long. The CDR3 nucleotides read TGTGCCAGCAGTGCGAGAAACCAAGAGACCCAGTACTTC. It specifies CASSARNQETQYF. The full variable domain, completed using reference TRBV2 and TRBJ2-5, is EPEVTQTPSHQVTQMGQEVILRCVPISNHLYFYWYRQILGQKVEFLVSFYNNEISEKSEIFDDQFSVERPDGSNFTLKIRSTKLEDSAMYFCASSARNQETQYFGPGTRLLVL.

As regards this clone: Other DNA variants within this sample encode the same CDR3. J is TRBJ2-3 and V is TRBV5-1, with 8 bases lining up with TRBD2. Germline V gene sequence: CDR1 SGHRS, CDR2 YFSETQ. V lost 4 bases and J lost 2; bases outside the gene matches: 6. The CDR3 sequence is 15 residues long. The CDR3 reads CASSLAGESTDTQYF. CDR3 DNA sequence: TGCGCCAGCAGCCTAGCGGGCGAATCCACAGATACGCAGTATTTT.

V usage is TRBV19 and J usage is TRBJ1-1, with D perhaps TRBD1 (5 bases). The CDR3 contains 16 residues. From germline, CDR1 is LNHDA and CDR2 SQIVND (reference sequence). Between the trimmed V and J ends, which lost 3 bases and 0 bases, there was a span of 14 bases. Here the CDR3 reads CASSIRAGRMNTEAFF. The CDR3 DNA reads as TGTGCCAGTAGTATTCGGGCAGGGCGGATGAACACTGAAGCTTTCTTT.

V is TRBV6-6 and J is TRBJ2-3, with 10 bases lining up with TRBD1. CDR1 and CDR2 from the germline V gene are MNHNY and SVGAGI (reference sequence). This CDR3 spans 13 amino acids. The V segment lost 10 bases and the J segment 6 bases; nucleotides outside the gene matches: 7. Here the CDR3 DNA reads TGTGCCACTCGACAGGGGGCAACGGATACGCAGTATTTT. Protein: CATRQGATDTQYF.

The chain uses TRBV5-4 and TRBJ1-6; possible D gene TRBD1, 6 bases. The CDR3 runs to 14 residues. CDR1 SGHNT and CDR2 YYREEE come from the germline V gene (reference sequence). The V and J ends lost 0 bases and 5 bases respectively, with 6 bases between them. CDR3 sequence reads: CASSLGQDNSPLHF. CDR3 in DNA: TGTGCCAGCAGCTTGGGACAGGATAATTCACCCCTCCACTTT.

The J gene is TRBJ2-7, the V gene TRBV5-1; D is tentatively TRBD1 or TRBD2 (5 bases each). Looked up from germline, CDR1 is SGHRS and CDR2 is YFSETQ. This CDR3 has 15 amino acids. Trimming shortened V by 0 bases and J by 7 bases, and 17 bases separated the two germline ends. The CDR3 is CASSLVAGSPGEQYF. CDR3 coding DNA: TGCGCCAGCAGCTTGGTCGCAGGGAGCCCTGGGGAGCAGTACTTC. Full variable domain (missing parts from reference TRBV5-1 and TRBJ2-7): KAGVTQTPRYLIKTRGQQVTLSCSPISGHRSVSWYQQTPGQGLQFLFEYFSETQRNKGNFPGRFSGRQFSNSRSEMNVSTLELGDSALYLCASSLVAGSPGEQYFGPGTRLTVT.

V and J are TRBV7-2 and TRBJ2-7; 8 bases align to TRBD1. After removal of 5 bases from V and 6 bases from J, the junction contained 9 bases not matched to a gene. This CDR3 comprises 14 residues. CDR1 and CDR2 from the germline V gene are SGHTA and FQGNSA. CDR3 residues: CASSLWTGPSEQYF. CDR3 in DNA: TGTGCCAGCAGCCTCTGGACAGGGCCCAGCGAGCAGTACTTC.

The CDR3 reads CASSGTTTGGATNEKLFF. As DNA, the CDR3 is TGTGCCAGCTCAGGTACCACGACAGGGGGAGCAACTAATGAAAAACTGTTTTTT. The rearrangement links TRBV18 to TRBJ1-4; 9 nucleotides align to TRBD1. Per germline, CDR1 KGHSH and CDR2 LQKENI. This CDR3 spans 18 amino acids. Trimming removed 5 bases from V and 0 bases from J; junction bases left unmatched: 10.

This chain's CDR3 is CASSYSSEGHRGYTF. In nucleotides, the CDR3 is TGTGCCAGCAGTTACTCGTCGGAAGGCCACCGTGGCTACACCTTC. The rearrangement uses TRBV6-5 and TRBJ1-2; D is undetermined. The CDR3 contains 15 residues. V lost 0 bases, J lost 7 bases, and 15 bases lay in between. CDR1 MNHEY and CDR2 SVGAGI come from the germline V gene.